Listed below are T cell receptor beta chains from one sample, sequenced in a study of blood T cell repertoires in COVID-19. Generated by immunoSEQ multiplex PCR, the TCRdb table keeps only in-frame clones and is missing some. The table includes some 35,000 clones, roughly 75% detected once. The sequenced sample consisted of peripheral blood. Receptor source: a man aged 70-80 years with acute or convalescent COVID-19. Both conserved end residues are part of each CDR3. A D gene is named only where the DNA matches it firmly. Size is stated for part of the rows, as once, few or many counts, or as a class when the clone is expanded.

V	D	J	size	CDR3	DNA
TRBV4-1	NA	TRBJ1-2	NA	CASTLRQGGSGYTF	TGCGCCAGCACCCTACGGCAAGGGGGATCTGGCTACACCTTC
TRBV2	TRBD1	TRBJ1-2	NA	CASTGTGGSGYTF	TGTGCCAGCACGGGGACAGGGGGCAGTGGCTACACCTTC
TRBV27	TRBD2	TRBJ2-5	NA	CASSTTSGAQETQYF	TGTGCCAGCAGTACAACTAGCGGGGCCCAAGAGACCCAGTACTTC
TRBV19	TRBD1	TRBJ1-2	few	CASSIGFGTGDVNYGYTF	TGTGCCAGTAGTATAGGGTTTGGGACAGGGGACGTGAACTATGGCTACACCTTC
TRBV30	TRBD1	TRBJ1-1	NA	CAWNRGGPEAFF	TGTGCCTGGAACAGGGGCGGACCTGAAGCTTTCTTT
TRBV7-8	TRBD1	TRBJ1-2	once	CASSPGTGLNDGYTF	TGTGCCAGCAGCCCGGGGACAGGGCTCAATGATGGCTACACCTTC
TRBV5-1	NA	TRBJ1-2	NA	CASSRDYGGYTF	TGCGCCAGCAGCCGGGACTATGGTGGCTACACCTTC
TRBV10-3	TRBD2	TRBJ2-5	few	CAISAGVGLAETQYF	TGTGCCATCAGTGCCGGGGTGGGACTAGCGGAGACCCAGTACTTC
TRBV6-5	NA	TRBJ1-2	NA	CASRPTTVTNYGYTF	TGTGCCAGCAGGCCTACGACAGTTACTAACTATGGCTACACCTTC
TRBV19	TRBD2	TRBJ2-7	NA	CASSTGTSGGYEQYF	TGTGCCAGTAGTACCGGGACTAGCGGGGGGTACGAGCAGTACTTC
TRBV6-1	TRBD1	TRBJ1-2	NA	CASIDRDRASSNYGYTF	TGTGCCAGCATTGATCGGGACAGGGCTTCTAGTAACTATGGCTACACCTTC
TRBV7-6	TRBD1	TRBJ1-6	NA	CASSTGTGNSPLHF	TGTGCCAGCAGTACCGGGACAGGGAATTCACCCCTCCACTTT
TRBV12-3/TRBV12-4	NA	TRBJ2-2	NA	CASSQQNTGELFF	TGTGCCAGCAGCCAACAGAACACCGGGGAGCTGTTTTTT
TRBV3-1/TRBV3-2	TRBD2	TRBJ2-5	once	CASSLRTSGREETQYF	TGTGCCAGCAGCCTCCGGACTAGCGGGAGGGAAGAGACCCAGTACTTC
TRBV19	NA	TRBJ1-1	NA	CASSDQVNTEAFF	TGTGCCAGTAGCGATCAGGTGAACACTGAAGCTTTCTTT